The source of this T cell receptor (beta chain) is a study of blood T cell repertoires in COVID-19. On the study more broadly: The analysed material was cDNA or gDNA that came from T cells, B-cell-depleted T cells, or PBMCs.

The CDR3 has 19 residues. CDR1 and CDR2 (germline): MNHEY, SVGEGT. Germline trimming cut 4 bases from V and 5 bases from J; bases unmatched to any gene: 22. Original processing notes: It was from reference gene primer amplification that nucleated cell counts were estimated. Using immunoSEQ multiplex PCR, the repertoire was profiled, and TCRdb retains in-frame clones only, with some absent. V, J and clone size reflect that table, while D and trimming were determined from the DNA. The sample holds approximately 190,000 clones, about 82% seen once. The V call is TRBV6-2 or TRBV6-3, the J call TRBJ1-2, with 7 bases identical to TRBD1. The sequencing sample was made of peripheral blood. The origin of this receptor is a woman aged 25 to 39 with acute or convalescent COVID-19. Written as DNA, the CDR3 is TGTGCCAGCAGTTTCCGATCGGCCCGACAGGGTTCTCTTCAATATGGCTACACCTTC. It specifies CASSFRSARQGSLQYGYTF.